The 8 T cell receptor beta chains listed next were all sequenced from one sample in a study of technical replicates of blood from a handful of donors. Assay used: immunoSEQ multiplex PCR; TCRdb lists only in-frame clones, some missing. The sample contains 60,000 or so clones, about 96% of which appear only once. Input material: T cells isolated from PBMCs. Receptors were obtained from a human donor in good health.

This rearrangement joins TRBV2 to TRBJ2-7; 12 bases map to TRBD2. The germline gives CDR1 SNHLY, CDR2 FYNNEI. After removal of 4 bases from V and 3 bases from J, the junction contained 1 base not matched to a gene. This CDR3 is 14 amino acids long. The CDR3 spells CASSGTSGIYEQYF. The CDR3 DNA reads as TGTGCCAGCAGTGGGACTAGCGGGATCTACGAGCAGTACTTC.

This clone has a single count. The chain carries TRBV6-5 and TRBJ1-2, with D possibly being TRBD1 (6 bases). The germline V gene has CDR1 MNHEY and CDR2 SVGAGI. The CDR3 is 13 amino acids. Between the trimmed V and J ends, which lost 7 bases and 6 bases, there was a span of 15 bases. CDR3 coding DNA: TGTGCCAGCAAAAAACAGGGATTGCATGGCTACACCTTC. Residues: CASKKQGLHGYTF.

This clone was seen only once. The chain recombines TRBV15 with TRBJ2-1; TRBD2 matches at 13 bases. The V and J ends lost 4 bases and 13 bases, in that order; junction bases with no gene match: 7. Germline V CDR1 and CDR2: LNHNV, YYDKDF (reference sequence). CDR3 length equals 14 residues. CDR3 nucleotides: TGTGCCACCAGCACTCTTGGACTAGCGGGAGCCCAGTTCTTC. Its translation: CATSTLGLAGAQFF.

This clone was counted between two and nine times. CDR3 loop: CASSEVQNYGYTF. The CDR3 DNA is TGTGCCAGCAGTGAAGTACAGAACTATGGCTACACCTTC. This chain uses TRBV6-1 with TRBJ1-2; no firm D call. V lost 1 base to trimming and J lost 2 bases, with 5 bases between them. CDR1 is MNHNS and CDR2 is SASEGT in the germline V gene. CDR3 length: 13 amino acids.

This clone was seen ten or more times. V gene TRBV25-1 combines with J gene TRBJ1-1, with 11 positions matching TRBD1. Looked up from germline, CDR1 is MGHDK and CDR2 is SYGVNS. V lost 2 bases to trimming and J lost 7 bases; unmatched junction nucleotides: 6. This CDR3 has 15 residues. The CDR3 protein is CASSEPGQGGLEAFF. The DNA of the CDR3 is TGTGCCAGCAGTGAACCGGGACAGGGGGGCCTTGAAGCTTTCTTT.

This rearrangement joins TRBV6-5 to TRBJ1-6; 9 bases agree with TRBD1. The V gene's germline CDR1 is MNHEY and CDR2 SVGAGI. The CDR3 length is 15 residues. After removal of 5 bases from V and 9 bases from J, the junction contained 8 bases not matched to a gene. CDR3: CASSRRQGDVSPLHF. CDR3 DNA sequence: TGTGCCAGCAGTCGGCGACAGGGGGATGTTTCACCCCTCCACTTT.

In its sample, this clone was seen a few times. The chain recombines TRBV19 with TRBJ2-6, with D maybe TRBD1 (5 bases). The CDR3 length is 17 residues. Trimming pared 6 bases from V and 4 bases from J, leaving 19 bases between. CDR1 is LNHDA and CDR2 is SQIVND in the germline V gene (reference sequence). CDR3 amino acids: CASRPIPKGLGANVLTF. The CDR3 bases are TGTGCCAGTAGACCCATCCCCAAGGGGTTGGGGGCCAACGTCCTGACTTTC.

A few counts support this clone. The chain combines TRBV29-1 with TRBJ1-2, with D tentatively TRBD1 (6 bases). V was cut by 7 bases and J by 5 bases, with 17 bases left in between. In germline, CDR1 is SQVTM, CDR2 ANQGSEA. This CDR3 has 13 residues. The CDR3 protein is CSAGRGARYGYTF. The CDR3 nucleotides read TGCAGCGCTGGGCGGGGGGCGCGGTATGGCTACACCTTC.